The following is a TCR beta chain sequence with its context. This sample was included in a study of blood T cell repertoires in COVID-19. The assay was immunoSEQ multiplex PCR, and TCRdb's table has in-frame clones only and misses some. The sample consists of approximately 210,000 clones, 82% of them appearing once. Those who participated ranged in age from about 18 to 95 years and resided in under 25 US areas. Cohort assignment relied on participant-reported clinical history. Cohort 3 recovered donors had two negative PCRs, clearance, or symptom resolution. Germline CDR1 reads SQVTM; CDR2 reads ANQGSEA. Trimming shortened V by 4 bases and J by 4 bases, and 10 bases separated the two germline ends. There are 12 residues in the CDR3.

The sample taken for sequencing was PBMCs or T cells enriched from blood (not recorded which). This clonotype was sampled from a woman aged 55-75 years who had recovered from COVID-19. The gene calls are TRBV29-1 and TRBJ1-2, with D perhaps matching TRBD1 (5 bases). The CDR3 loop is CSVATGLYGYTF. The CDR3 bases are TGCAGCGTTGCAACAGGCCTCTATGGCTACACCTTC.